This T cell receptor (beta chain) is from a study of blood T cell repertoires in COVID-19. Study-level background: The United States, Italy and Spain supplied acute and convalescent COVID-19 samples.

In the original workflow: Amplification from reference gene primers served as the basis for estimated nucleated cell counts. The assay was immunoSEQ multiplex PCR, and TCRdb's table has in-frame clones only and misses some. For V, J and clone size, that table is used; D and trimming come from the DNA. The top ten clones hold around 4.9% of a sample with approximately 70,000 clones, roughly 90% of them seen once. This clone appeared a few times. The CDR3 covers 16 residues. CDR1 SGDLS and CDR2 YYNGEE come from the germline V gene. After removal of 2 bases from V and 2 bases from J, the junction contained 10 bases not matched to a gene.

The source is a woman aged 55-69 years with active COVID-19. Sequenced: peripheral blood. The genes are TRBV9 and TRBJ2-7; 7 nucleotides line up with TRBD1. The CDR3 protein is CASSVTTGDPPYEQYF. CDR3 nucleotides: TGTGCCAGCAGCGTCACCACAGGGGACCCACCCTACGAGCAGTACTTC.